This TCR beta chain was sequenced for a study of a mutant IDH1 vaccine in newly diagnosed glioma. Sequencing used immunoSEQ multiplex PCR; TCRdb keeps in-frame clones, though not all of them. Of roughly 51,000 clones listed, 70% to 90% are singletons. The germline gives CDR1 MNHEY, CDR2 SVGAGI. The V and J ends lost 6 bases and 1 base respectively, with 9 bases between them. The CDR3 has 13 residues. Specified time point: baseline, week 1 (first vaccination visit). Specified treatment: pre-vaccination baseline after standard-of-care therapy. The source is a man aged 40-55 years with glioma. The sequences come from PBMCs, collected from a glioma patient treated with radiotherapy, temozolomide or both. The V call is TRBV6-5, the J call TRBJ2-5; D perhaps matches TRBD2 (6 bases). Written as DNA, the CDR3 is TGTGCCAGCAGATTTAGCGGCCAAGAGACCCAGTACTTC. Translated, it gives CASRFSGQETQYF.